Below, 5 T cell receptor beta chains from the same sample are listed, as sequenced in a study of T cell responses to AZD1222 COVID-19 vaccine. Assay: immunoSEQ multiplex PCR; the TCRdb copy retains only in-frame clones and omits some. The data hold tens of thousands of clones, with 75% to 95% observed a single time. Source: peripheral blood, taken 28 days after the second AZD1222 dose. These receptors all stem from an adult who received the AZD1222 COVID-19 vaccine.

The J gene is TRBJ2-2, the V gene TRBV7-6, with 10 bases aligning to TRBD1. The CDR3 has 14 amino acids. Unmatched junction bases numbered 3, after V lost 5 bases and J lost 6 bases. The germline gives CDR1 SGHVS, CDR2 FNYEAQ. The CDR3 coding sequence is TGTGCCAGCAGCCCCGGGACAGGGGCCGGGGAGCTGTTTTTT. Protein product: CASSPGTGAGELFF.

About this clone: Other DNA sequences within the sample encode an identical CDR3. The V and J genes are TRBV28 and TRBJ2-5, with D perhaps given as TRBD1 or TRBD2 (6 bases each). This CDR3 has 13 amino acids. Trimming removed 3 bases from V and 5 bases from J, with 10 bases in between. Germline CDR1 MDHEN, CDR2 SYDVKM. In DNA, the CDR3 is TGTGCCAGCAGTTTTGGGGGGCGCGAGACCCAGTACTTC. Translating it yields CASSFGGRETQYF.

The chain couples TRBV3-1 (or the pseudogene TRBV3-2) to TRBJ2-1; no firm D call. From germline, CDR1 is LGHDT and CDR2 YNNKEL (reference sequence). This CDR3 has 15 amino acids. V gave up 1 base and J gave up 0 bases, with 7 bases separating them. This CDR3 reads CASSQGTHSYNEQFF. The DNA of the CDR3 is TGTGCCAGCAGCCAAGGAACCCACTCCTACAATGAGCAGTTCTTC.

This rearrangement joins TRBV5-4 to TRBJ1-4; 9 bases line up with TRBD1. The germline V gene has CDR1 SGHNT and CDR2 YYREEE (reference sequence). The CDR3 covers 14 residues. J lost 3 bases, V lost 4 bases, and 1 base had no gene match. DNA for the CDR3: TGTGCCAGCAGCCGGACAGGGGCTAATGAAAAACTGTTTTTT. Translation: CASSRTGANEKLFF.

The CDR3 region is CASSFQGAANTEAFF. In DNA form, the CDR3 reads TGTGCCAGCAGTTTCCAGGGGGCGGCGAACACTGAAGCTTTCTTT. The J gene is TRBJ1-1, the V gene TRBV6-5; the match to TRBD1 covers 8 bases. The CDR3 loop spans 15 amino acids. The V gene's germline CDR1 is MNHEY and CDR2 SVGAGI. The trim removed 4 bases at V and 1 base at J, leaving 5 bases unmatched.